This is a list of T cell receptor beta chains from one sample in a study of shared clonotypes between healthy human individuals. Only in-frame clones appear in the TCRdb table, and some are missing; sequencing was by immunoSEQ multiplex PCR. This sample yields fewer than 400,000 clones, of which under 80% are seen a single time; under 13% belongs to the top ten. Material: memory CD4+ T cells sorted from blood. Receptors were obtained from a man aged 25-45 years in good health. Each CDR3 is given with its conserved first and last residue. A D gene is named only where the DNA matches it firmly. Some rows mark clone size as missing; the rest say once, few, many or name a class of expanded clone.

TRBV7-2,many,TRBD1,TRBJ1-1,TGTGCCAGTATGACAGGGGGGTCTTGGAGGACTGAAGCTTTCTTT,CASMTGGSWRTEAFF
TRBV10-2,.,.,TRBJ2-1,TGCGCCAGCAGTGTGGCGGGAACTGGTGAGCAGTTCTTC,CASSVAGTGEQFF
TRBV7-8,.,.,TRBJ2-3,TGTGCCAGCAGCTTAGCGCGTAATCTGGATACGCAGTATTTT,CASSLARNLDTQYF
TRBV14,few,TRBD2,TRBJ2-3,TGTGCCAGCAGCGGACTAGCGGGAGTAGCCCGGGGGACAGATACGCAGTATTTT,CASSGLAGVARGTDTQYF
TRBV2,.,.,TRBJ2-5,TGTGCCAGCAGTGGGCGAGAGACCCAGTACTTC,CASSGRETQYF
TRBV9,once,TRBD1,TRBJ2-1,TGTGCCAGCAGCGTAGAAGAAGACAGGGGGAATGAGCAGTTCTTC,CASSVEEDRGNEQFF
TRBV5-1,once,.,TRBJ1-1,TGCGCCAGCAGCTTAGGGCCCAGAAACACTGAAGCTTTCTTT,CASSLGPRNTEAFF
TRBV14,few,TRBD1,TRBJ1-1,TGTGCCAGCAGCCCCCCCCGACAGGGAGGTAAGAACACTGAAGCTTTCTTT,CASSPPRQGGKNTEAFF
TRBV5-1,many,.,TRBJ2-2,TGCGCCAGCAGAGAGACTCCGGGAACCGGGGAGCTGTTTTTT,CASRETPGTGELFF
TRBV9,.,.,TRBJ2-1,TGTGCCAGCAGCGCTACCTATGGGGAGCAGTTCTTC,CASSATYGEQFF
TRBV2,.,.,TRBJ2-1,TGTGCCAGCAGCCAGTACAATGAGCAGTTCTTC,CASSQYNEQFF
TRBV7-9,.,.,TRBJ2-4,TGTGCCAGCAGCCCTGAGGGGGTAGCCAAAAACATTCAGTACTTC,CASSPEGVAKNIQYF
TRBV5-1,few,TRBD1,TRBJ2-5,TGCGCCAGCAGCCGCGGACAGGGGGCCACTTTAGAGACCCAGTACTTC,CASSRGQGATLETQYF
TRBV2,.,.,TRBJ1-1,TGTGCCAGCAGCGAGGGGAACACTGAAGCTTTCTTT,CASSEGNTEAFF
TRBV4-3,.,.,TRBJ1-2,TGCGCCAGCAGCCAATTCTTGGGGGGCGACTATGGCTACACCTTC,CASSQFLGGDYGYTF
TRBV11-3,.,.,TRBJ2-5,TGTGCCAGCAGCTCCGGGCCCGGCGGGGAGACCCAGTACTTC,CASSSGPGGETQYF
TRBV7-9,.,.,TRBJ2-7,TGTGCCAGCAGCGTTGGAGGGGCAGGGTCCTCCTACGAGCAGTACTTC,CASSVGGAGSSYEQYF
TRBV27,.,.,TRBJ2-3,TGTGCCAGCAGTCTTACAGTCTACTCTAGCACAGATACGCAGTATTTT,CASSLTVYSSTDTQYF
TRBV15,few,.,TRBJ2-1,TGTGCCACCAGCAGGGGGTCCTACAATGAGCAGTTCTTC,CATSRGSYNEQFF